These 3 T cell receptor beta chains originate from one sample sequenced in a study of T-cell reconstitution after alpha-beta-depleted transplantation in children. It was with unique molecular identifiers that the TCRbeta library was prepared. Each CDR3 protein gets one entry after TCRdb re-called the PCR reads with MiXCR. This sample has 240,000 or so distinct CDR3 sequences, with about 12% found just once. Sequences were derived from PBMCs from the stem cell graft donor, sampled from the stem cell graft. These receptors all stem from a human donor who donated a stem cell graft to a child with acute lymphoblastic leukemia.

This clonotype was observed many times. V is TRBV5-1 and J is TRBJ1-4; D is possibly TRBD1 (5 bases). This CDR3 comprises 15 residues. V lost 4 bases, J lost 0 bases, and 10 bases lay in between. The germline gives CDR1 SGHRS, CDR2 YFSETQ. CDR3 loop: CASSPRVSTNEKLFF. The CDR3 coding sequence is TGCGCCAGCAGCCCCAGGGTCTCAACTAATGAAAAACTGTTTTTT.

This clonotype appeared once. This CDR3 fails to terminate in the conserved phenylalanine or tryptophan, so it likely reflects a read error. This chain uses TRBV5-1 with TRBJ2-7; 9 bases are a match to TRBD1. J gave up 5 bases and V 4 bases, and 4 bases lay outside the gene matches. Looked up from germline, CDR1 is SGHRS and CDR2 is YFSETQ. This CDR3 spans 13 amino acids. This CDR3 is CASSQRTGDEQYL. The DNA for the CDR3 is TGCGCCAGCAGCCAGCGGACAGGGGACGAGCAGTACTTG.

This clonotype was seen many times. The chain recombines TRBV20-1 with TRBJ2-3, with D perhaps TRBD2 (6 bases). Germline V lookup: CDR1 DFQATT, CDR2 SNEGSKA (reference sequence). V lost 6 bases, J lost 3 bases, and 13 bases lay in between. The CDR3 sequence is 13 residues long. Here the CDR3 DNA reads TGCAGTGCCCTTTGGGCGGGGACAGATACGCAGTATTTT. Translated: CSALWAGTDTQYF.